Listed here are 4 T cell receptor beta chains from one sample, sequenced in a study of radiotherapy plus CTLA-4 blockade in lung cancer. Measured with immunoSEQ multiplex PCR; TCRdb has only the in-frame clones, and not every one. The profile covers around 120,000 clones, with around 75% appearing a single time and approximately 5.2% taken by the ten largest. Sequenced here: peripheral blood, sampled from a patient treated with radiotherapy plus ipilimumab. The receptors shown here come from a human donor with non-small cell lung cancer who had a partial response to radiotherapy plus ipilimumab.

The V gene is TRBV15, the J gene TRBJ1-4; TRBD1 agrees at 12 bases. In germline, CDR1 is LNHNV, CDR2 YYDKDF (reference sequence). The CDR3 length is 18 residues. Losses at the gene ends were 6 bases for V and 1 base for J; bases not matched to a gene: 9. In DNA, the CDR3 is TGTGCCACCAGGGGGGACAGGGGGCGAGTAAGAACTAATGAAAAACTGTTTTTT. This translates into CATRGDRGRVRTNEKLFF.

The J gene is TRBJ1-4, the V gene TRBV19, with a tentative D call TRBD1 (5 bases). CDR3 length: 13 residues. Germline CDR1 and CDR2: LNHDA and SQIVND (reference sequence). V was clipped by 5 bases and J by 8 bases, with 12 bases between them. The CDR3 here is CASSWGVGEKLFF. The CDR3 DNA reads TGTGCCAGTAGTTGGGGGGTTGGGGAAAAACTGTTTTTT. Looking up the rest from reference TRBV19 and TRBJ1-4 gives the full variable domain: DGGITQSPKYLFRKEGQNVTLSCEQNLNHDAMYWYRQDPGQGLRLIYYSQIVNDFQKGDIAEGYSVSREKKESFPLTVTSAQKNPTAFYLCASSWGVGEKLFFGSGTQLSVL.

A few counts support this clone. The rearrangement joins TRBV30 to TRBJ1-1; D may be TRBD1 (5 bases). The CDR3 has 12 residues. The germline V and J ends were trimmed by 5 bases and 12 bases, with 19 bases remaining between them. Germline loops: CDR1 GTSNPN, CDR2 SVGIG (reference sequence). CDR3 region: CAWVSREFSTFF. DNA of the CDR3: TGTGCCTGGGTATCCAGGGAATTCTCGACTTTCTTT. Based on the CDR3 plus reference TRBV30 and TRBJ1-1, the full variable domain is SQTIHQWPATLVQPVGSPLSLECTVEGTSNPNLYWYRQAAGRGLQLLFYSVGIGQISSEVPQNLSASRPQDRQFILSSKKLLLSDSGFYLCAWVSREFSTFFGQGTRLTVV.

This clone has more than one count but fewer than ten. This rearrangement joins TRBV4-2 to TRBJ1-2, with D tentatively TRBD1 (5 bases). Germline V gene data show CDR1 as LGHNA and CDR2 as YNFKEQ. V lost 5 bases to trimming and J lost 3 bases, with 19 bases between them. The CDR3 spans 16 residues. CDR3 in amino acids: CASSYRWGGLDYGYTF. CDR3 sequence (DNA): TGTGCCAGCAGCTACAGGTGGGGGGGACTAGACTATGGCTACACCTTC.